This T cell receptor beta chain was documented in a study of OX40 agonist ivuxolimab in advanced cancers. This CDR3 contains 16 residues. Germline V gene data show CDR1 as SGHAT and CDR2 as FQNNGV. Between the trimmed V and J ends, which lost 5 bases and 2 bases, there was a span of 16 bases. Clones were sequenced by immunoSEQ multiplex PCR, and TCRdb holds only the in-frame ones, with some missing. The table has roughly 53,000 clones, approximately 81% seen once. V usage is TRBV11-2 and J usage is TRBJ2-4; tentatively, D is TRBD1 (6 bases). The sequence was obtained from an adult with an advanced solid tumor such as melanoma, head and neck, liver or kidney cancer. Here the sequenced sample was CD4+ or CD8+ T cells sorted from blood, taken in a trial of the OX40 agonist ivuxolimab. The CDR3 DNA sequence: TGTGCCAGCAGCCCCGAACAGGGAAGGACCAAAAACATTCAGTACTTC. This codes for CASSPEQGRTKNIQYF.